Each of the 20 T cell receptor beta chains below was sequenced from the same sample in a study of T cell responses to AZD1222 COVID-19 vaccine. Here immunoSEQ multiplex PCR was the method, and the copy in TCRdb shows in-frame clones only, minus some. The sample holds tens of thousands of clones, 75% to 90% seen once. The specimen was peripheral blood, collected on day 0 of AZD1222 vaccination. Every receptor here comes from an adult in good health.

The gene calls are TRBV6-5 and TRBJ1-5; tentative D call: TRBD1 (6 bases). Per the germline V gene, CDR1 is MNHEY and CDR2 is SVGAGI. The CDR3 has 14 residues. V gave up 2 bases and J gave up 2 bases, with 7 bases separating them. The chain's CDR3 is CASSYRGGNQPQHF. DNA of the CDR3: TGTGCCAGCAGTTACAGGGGGGGCAATCAGCCCCAGCATTTT.

The V gene is TRBV14, the J gene TRBJ2-4; the D is unclear. V lost 2 bases to trimming and J lost 8 bases, with 13 bases between them. Germline loops: CDR1 SGHDN, CDR2 FVKESK. This CDR3 comprises 14 residues. CDR3 protein: CASSQFPGVDIQYF. CDR3 nucleotide sequence: TGTGCCAGCAGCCAATTTCCTGGAGTGGACATTCAGTACTTC.

This chain's CDR3 is CASSTIKNTEAFF. CDR3 DNA: TGTGCCAGCAGTACCATAAAGAACACTGAAGCTTTCTTT. V is TRBV6-2 or TRBV6-3 and J is TRBJ1-1; D gene ambiguous. Germline V CDR1 and CDR2: MNHEY, SVGEGT. This CDR3 is 13 amino acids long. Between the trimmed V and J ends, which lost 5 bases and 1 base, there was a span of 8 bases.

This clone appeared a few times. The rearrangement links TRBV7-2 to TRBJ1-2; the match to TRBD1 covers 9 bases. CDR3 length: 14 residues. Germline V gene lookup returns CDR1 SGHTA and CDR2 FQGNSA. With 4 bases clipped from V and 6 bases from J, the junction kept 6 bases outside the gene matches. This chain's CDR3 is CASSSGTGFHGYTF. CDR3 nucleotide sequence: TGTGCCAGCAGCTCCGGGACAGGGTTTCATGGCTACACCTTC.

The rearrangement joins TRBV6-5 to TRBJ1-1, with D possibly being TRBD1 (5 bases). The germline V gene encodes CDR1 MNHEY and CDR2 SVGAGI. The CDR3 sequence is 15 residues long. V was cut by 0 bases and J by 7 bases, with 15 bases left in between. The CDR3 coding sequence is TGTGCCAGCAGTTACTCCCAGGGCCTGACACGTGAAGCTTTCTTT. Its translation is CASSYSQGLTREAFF.

The V call is TRBV6-4, the J call TRBJ1-2; the D gene is possibly TRBD1 (5 bases). Germline V gene lookup returns CDR1 MRHNA and CDR2 SNTAGT. CDR3 size: 14 residues. The germline V and J ends were trimmed by 3 bases and 6 bases, with 14 bases remaining between them. The CDR3 nucleotides are TGTGCCAGCAGTGAGGGGCAGGGTGGAGATGGCTACACCTTC. Translated, it gives CASSEGQGGDGYTF.

The rearrangement links TRBV4-1 to TRBJ2-3; 7 bases match TRBD2. After removal of 1 base from V and 4 bases from J, the junction contained 8 bases not matched to a gene. The CDR3 covers 16 residues. Looked up from germline, CDR1 is MGHRA and CDR2 is YSYEKL. The CDR3 nucleotides read TGCGCCAGCAGCCAAGGTTGGGGAGGGTTCTCAGATACGCAGTATTTT. Translating gives CASSQGWGGFSDTQYF.

The rearrangement links TRBV7-2 to TRBJ2-7, with D unresolved. The germline gives CDR1 SGHTA, CDR2 FQGNSA. The CDR3 loop spans 17 amino acids. Trimming removed 3 bases at V and 1 base at J, with 19 bases between. This CDR3 reads CASSFVPVGSLSYEQYF. The DNA for the CDR3 is TGTGCCAGCAGCTTTGTCCCCGTCGGCTCTTTATCCTACGAGCAGTACTTC.

The J gene is TRBJ1-5, the V gene TRBV30; D gene ambiguous. Per the germline V gene, CDR1 is GTSNPN and CDR2 is SVGIG (reference sequence). The germline V and J ends were trimmed by 1 base and 4 bases, with 14 bases remaining between them. The CDR3 runs 15 residues. The CDR3 coding sequence is TGTGCCTGGAGTGCACGGGCACAGTATAATCAGCCCCAGCATTTT. It encodes CAWSARAQYNQPQHF.

The V and J genes are TRBV27 and TRBJ2-1; maybe TRBD2 (7 bases). This CDR3 has 15 residues. Germline CDR1 reads MNHEY; CDR2 reads SMNVEV (reference sequence). V was clipped by 5 bases and J by 2 bases, with 13 bases between them. This chain's CDR3 is CASSLWGGPYNEQFF. CDR3 bases: TGTGCCAGCAGTCTCTGGGGGGGGCCCTACAATGAGCAGTTCTTC.

CDR3 region: CASSDWQGDGYTF. For the CDR3, the DNA is TGCGCCAGCAGTGACTGGCAGGGTGATGGCTACACCTTC. The J gene is TRBJ1-2, the V gene TRBV10-2; D perhaps matches TRBD1 (5 bases). The CDR3 contains 13 residues. V lost 3 bases to trimming and J lost 6 bases, with 11 bases between them. Per germline, CDR1 WSHSY and CDR2 SAAADI.

This clone was found a few times. The chain has TRBV5-4 and TRBJ1-1, with TRBD1 matching 10 bases. After removal of 4 bases from V and 6 bases from J, the junction contained 15 bases not matched to a gene. The length of the CDR3 is 17 residues. From germline, CDR1 is SGHNT and CDR2 YYREEE (reference sequence). CDR3 nucleotide sequence: TGTGCCAGCAGCCGAGGGGCGACAGGGGGCGGGTTTTCTGAAGCTTTCTTT. It yields the protein CASSRGATGGGFSEAFF.

This clone appeared a single time. V and J are TRBV5-1 and TRBJ2-1; the match to TRBD1 covers 9 bases. There are 15 residues in the CDR3. Germline lookup yields CDR1 SGHRS and CDR2 YFSETQ. V shed 0 bases and J 7 bases; nucleotides not matched to a gene: 5. Here the CDR3 DNA reads TGCGCCAGCAGCTTGGGACAGGGGGTTGGGAATGAGCAGTTCTTC. Its protein is CASSLGQGVGNEQFF.

The chain combines TRBV28 with TRBJ1-2, with a weak D call TRBD1 (6 bases). V was pared by 6 bases and J by 7 bases, with 15 bases between. Germline values: CDR1 MDHEN, CDR2 SYDVKM. The CDR3 is made up of 13 amino acids. CDR3 region: CASRIRQVGGYTF. CDR3 DNA sequence: TGTGCCAGCAGGATTAGACAGGTCGGTGGCTACACCTTC.

V is TRBV5-5 and J is TRBJ2-7, with 9 bases aligning to TRBD1. This CDR3 is built from 15 residues. V gave up 1 base and J gave up 7 bases; unmatched junction bases: 9. Germline CDR1 and CDR2: SGHKS and YYEKEE (reference sequence). The chain's CDR3 is CASSLSGTGFDEQYF. CDR3 nucleotides: TGTGCCAGCAGCTTGTCTGGGACAGGGTTCGATGAGCAGTACTTC.

The chain joins TRBV27 to TRBJ1-1; D gene unclear. This CDR3 has 13 amino acids. Germline lookup yields CDR1 MNHEY and CDR2 SMNVEV (reference sequence). Trimming took off 5 bases at V and 14 bases at J, with 21 bases between the two ends. The CDR3 spells CASSPVLPDRRFF. The CDR3 nucleotides read TGTGCCAGCAGTCCGGTTTTGCCGGACCGGCGCTTCTTT.

The V gene is TRBV28, the J gene TRBJ1-2, with TRBD1 matching over 7 bases. The junction had 4 bases not matched to a gene; V was cut back by 5 bases and J by 1 base. This CDR3 is built from 14 residues. The V gene's germline CDR1 is MDHEN and CDR2 SYDVKM. The CDR3 region is CASSPGQYNYGYTF. The CDR3 DNA follows: TGTGCCAGCAGTCCGGGACAGTATAACTATGGCTACACCTTC.

The chain recombines TRBV11-2 with TRBJ2-3; TRBD2 agrees at 7 bases. This CDR3 region has 15 residues. Germline CDR1 and CDR2: SGHAT and FQNNGV. The trim removed 0 bases at V and 3 bases at J, leaving 3 bases unmatched. This CDR3 is CASSLDGRKTDTQYF. As DNA, the CDR3 is TGTGCCAGCAGCTTAGACGGGAGGAAGACAGATACGCAGTATTTT. The variable domain in full, completed from reference TRBV11-2 and TRBJ2-3, reads EAGVAQSPRYKIIEKRQSVAFWCNPISGHATLYWYQQILGQGPKLLIQFQNNGVVDDSQLPKDRFSAERLKGVDSTLKIQPAKLEDSAVYLCASSLDGRKTDTQYFGPGTRLTVL.

The chain links TRBV10-3 to TRBJ1-1; D is unclear. This CDR3 is built from 13 residues. V was cut by 7 bases and J by 1 base, with 10 bases left in between. From germline, CDR1 is ENHRY and CDR2 SYGVKD. Here the CDR3 reads CAIMAERNTEAFF. DNA for the CDR3: TGTGCCATCATGGCAGAAAGGAACACTGAAGCTTTCTTT.

CDR3 residues: CSVERGEGTEAFF. CDR3 in DNA: TGCAGCGTTGAGAGGGGGGAGGGCACTGAAGCTTTCTTT. The V gene is TRBV29-1, the J gene TRBJ1-1, with D perhaps matching TRBD1 (6 bases). Per germline, CDR1 SQVTM and CDR2 ANQGSEA. Trimming left V 3 bases short and J 4 bases short, with 12 bases between. The CDR3 totals 13 residues.